The source of this TCR beta chain is a study of graft-versus-host responses after intestinal transplantation. Study-level background: Recipients across the board were started on anti-thymocyte globulin induction, then kept on tacrolimus and steroids for two to four years.

Of note for this clone: The antigen is undetermined.

Profiling relied on immunoSEQ multiplex PCR, and the TCRdb table lists in-frame clones only, not all of them. The sample consists of about 86,000 clones, around 90% of them appearing once. Study-wide results and caveats: When patients had graft-donor T cell macrochimerism, their allografts held high graft-versus-host to host-versus-graft clonal ratios. Among circulating GvH clones, peak levels were associated with early post-transplant declines in HvG clones. GvH clones were found in recipient marrow; some appeared first in ileum or blood.

The receptor comes from a human donor who was the organ donor for an intestinal transplant. The starting material was unstimulated CD4+ T cells sorted from spleen or lymph node cells, obtained before transplant.

CDR3 coding DNA: TGCGCCAGCATGGGGGACAGGGGGCTCACTGAAGCTTTCTTT. This encodes CASMGDRGLTEAFF. The chain employs TRBV5-1 and TRBJ1-1; 12 nucleotides agree with TRBD1. Germline CDR1 SGHRS, CDR2 YFSETQ. CDR3 length: 14 residues. With 6 bases clipped from V and 4 bases from J, the junction kept 4 bases outside the gene matches.